One sample yielded the 8 T cell receptor beta chains listed below, sequenced in a study of shared clonotypes between healthy human individuals. The method was immunoSEQ multiplex PCR; TCRdb's version includes in-frame clones alone and lacks a portion of them. The sample consists of 2 million to 2.5 million clones, more than 80% of them appearing once. Sequenced: naive CD4+ T cells from PBMCs. Subset noted: CD45RA+ positively selected. The receptors derive from a man in his late teens or twenties in good health. Some clones in this sample may be carry-over from other donors' samples.

The CDR3 bases are TGTGCCAGCAGTGTCCTGGCTGCCACTGGAAACACCATATATTTT. Translation gives CASSVLAATGNTIYF. The chain joins TRBV2 to TRBJ1-3; D unresolved. Germline V gene data show CDR1 as SNHLY and CDR2 as FYNNEI. Trimming shortened V by 4 bases and J by 2 bases, and 12 bases separated the two germline ends. The CDR3 runs to 15 residues.

The rearrangement links TRBV4-1 to TRBJ1-2, with 10 positions matching TRBD1. The CDR3 runs 13 residues. With 4 bases clipped from V and 5 bases from J, the junction kept 1 base outside the gene matches. Germline lookup yields CDR1 MGHRA and CDR2 YSYEKL. The CDR3 DNA reads as TGCGCCAGCAGCCTGGACAGGGGGTATGGCTACACCTTC. Protein sequence: CASSLDRGYGYTF.

This clone was counted a single time. The sample contains more than one DNA sequence encoding this CDR3. The chain is built from TRBV28 and TRBJ2-7, with D maybe TRBD2 (5 bases). Trimming left V 7 bases short and J 7 bases short, with 11 bases between. Germline V gene sequence: CDR1 MDHEN, CDR2 SYDVKM. The CDR3 runs to 11 residues. The CDR3: CASTLRGEQYF. CDR3 DNA sequence: TGTGCCAGCACCCTGAGAGGGGAGCAGTACTTC.

The chain carries TRBV18 and TRBJ2-1; possible D gene TRBD2, 5 bases. Germline CDR1 KGHSH, CDR2 LQKENI. With 5 bases removed from V and 8 bases from J, the gap between germline ends came to 13 bases. CDR3 length: 13 amino acids. The DNA of the CDR3 is TGTGCCAGCTCAGGACTCCGAACCTATGAGCAGTTCTTC. This sequence encodes CASSGLRTYEQFF.

This clone was detected only once. J is TRBJ2-1 and V is TRBV10-1, with 7 bases that match TRBD2. The V segment lost 1 base and the J segment 7 bases; nucleotides outside the gene matches: 7. The V gene's germline CDR1 is WNHNN and CDR2 SYGVQD (reference sequence). This CDR3 region has 15 residues. The DNA of the CDR3 is TGCGCCAGCAGTGAGTGCGGGAGAAAGAGGAATGAGCAGTTCTTC. Its protein product is CASSECGRKRNEQFF.

In regard to this clone: Other nucleotide sequences from this sample produce the same CDR3. The chain links TRBV9 to TRBJ2-5; perhaps TRBD2 as D (6 bases). V shed 2 bases and J shed 3 bases, with 14 bases lying between them. CDR1 SGDLS and CDR2 YYNGEE come from the germline V gene. The CDR3 spans 15 residues. The CDR3 reads CASSVAGTREETQYF. The DNA of the CDR3 is TGTGCCAGCAGCGTCGCCGGGACTCGCGAAGAGACCCAGTACTTC.

This clone has a single count. The chain couples TRBV7-9 to TRBJ2-2; TRBD2 matches at 10 bases. Germline CDR1 reads SEHNR; CDR2 reads FQNEAQ (reference sequence). The CDR3 is 15 amino acids. Unmatched junction bases numbered 4, after V lost 2 bases and J lost 7 bases. The CDR3 region is CASSLLAGESGELFF. CDR3 nucleotide sequence: TGTGCCAGCAGCTTACTAGCGGGAGAAAGCGGGGAGCTGTTTTTT.

V gene TRBV19 combines with J gene TRBJ1-1; D remains unclear. CDR1 is LNHDA and CDR2 is SQIVND in the germline V gene (reference sequence). The CDR3 is 14 residues long. V was trimmed by 6 bases and J by 3 bases, leaving 14 bases between them. The CDR3 region has the DNA TGTGCCAGTAGATCGGGCAGCAGGTACACTGAAGCTTTCTTT. Amino acids: CASRSGSRYTEAFF.